This record looks at one T cell receptor (beta chain) sequence and its context. There are a few counts of this clone. The specificity of this receptor is unknown. Base qualities are not recorded, but no much larger clone differs from it by a single base. The sample comes from a study of blood T cell repertoires in COVID-19 (dated by TCRdb to the early 2020s). For the study in its entirety: Samples from collaborators originated in the United States, Italy and Spain and spanned both the acute and convalescent phases of COVID-19. The material from the prospective study consisted of cDNA or gDNA derived from T cells, B-cell-depleted T cells, or PBMCs. Subjects who had been exposed to COVID-19, were actively infected with it, or had recovered from it provided the deeply sampled blood TCRbeta repertoires that made up the dataset. The repertoires were made available in a free public database intended to serve as a resource for research on the immune response to SARS-CoV-2. Samples came from the ongoing ImmuneRACE study (first 160 participants) plus 1,254 subjects from 6 global collaborators. Sample metadata almost always included a de-identified subject ID, COVID-19 status, age in years and sex. HLA class I and class II types, where available, came from metadata supplied by the sample provider rather than from assay-based typing.

In Seattle, one collaborating source enrolled patients while the infection was active and tracked those patients longitudinally over the course of disease. The collaborating institutions used their own protocols to collect whole blood in K2EDTA tubes. Collaborator samples were shipped for TCRbeta analysis as frozen whole blood, isolated PBMCs, or DNA extracted from either sample type. TCRbeta CDR3 regions were amplified from genomic DNA using the immunoSEQ Assay, a bias-controlled multiplex PCR. The authors' pipeline ran thus. The number of nucleated cells in each sample was estimated by amplification of reference gene primers within the assay. Sequence reads were collapsed and filtered to measure the absolute abundance of every unique TCRbeta CDR3 rearrangement. For each sample, productive Simpson clonality was calculated as the square root of Simpson's diversity index across productive rearrangements. TCRdb retrieved this table from immuneACCESS and kept in-frame rearrangements only. Not all clones are present; in checked studies, unresolved V genes account for under half, and no reason is known for the remainder. That table gives V, J and clone size, and the DNA gave D and trimming. Within this sample are some 370,000 clones, with about 90% of them counted one time only. 10% of the sample is taken by the ten largest.

The investigation overall reported the following: The amount of clinical and demographic metadata varied by source and participant and was provided uncurated.

V is pared back by 2 bases and J by 5 bases, with 6 bases lying between the germline termini. The CDR3 covers 12 residues, taking in both the cysteine and the phenylalanine. Only the CDR3 DNA is retained, 36 bases long and in frame from the first base. The germline V gene (reference sequence) gives CDR1 as MNHEY and CDR2 as SMNVEV. Sequenced: peripheral blood. This receptor chain uses TRBV27 and TRBJ1-2; no D gene can be assigned with confidence. This clonotype was sampled from a woman aged 25 to 45 with COVID-19, enrolled during active disease. The CDR3: CASSLPVYGYTF. DNA sequence: TGTGCCAGCAGTTTACCGGTTTATGGCTACACCTTC.